Listed here is a single T cell receptor (beta chain). Through negative isolation, CD4+ and CD8+ T cells were obtained, while TEMRA cells were enriched using FACS. It was with random hexamers that 0.5 to 1 ug RNA was reverse transcribed. The amplification used immunoSEQ multiplex PCR on TCR beta CDR3; it spanned 54 Vbeta and 13 Jbeta. TCRdb fed the immunoSEQ multiplex PCR reads into MiXCR, producing one record per CDR3 protein. The sample gives over 65,000 distinct CDR3 sequences, 93% of which show up once; approximately 0.52% is in the top ten. The data were obtained in a study of CD8 T cells in Susac syndrome. Background on the study: When blood was collected, patients with Susac syndrome were therapy-naive, were taking corticosteroids, or were receiving intravenous immunoglobulin alone.

CDR1 and CDR2 from the germline V gene are MNHEY and SMNVEV (reference sequence). CDR3 length: 14 residues. The V and J ends lost 0 bases and 5 bases respectively, with 11 bases between them. Specimen: CD4+ T cells from PBMCs. The chain employs TRBV27 and TRBJ2-7, with D unclear. The clonotype was recovered from a human donor with Susac syndrome. This CDR3 is CASSLSLVAHEQYF. The CDR3 DNA is TGTGCCAGCAGTTTATCGTTGGTGGCCCACGAGCAGTACTTC.